This TCR beta chain was profiled in a study of cytomegalovirus exposure and HLA in healthy donors. The PCR employed 60 Vbeta primers together with 13 Jbeta primers. Sequenced by immunoSEQ multiplex PCR; TCRdb stores in-frame clones only, minus some. Of some 130,000 clones in the sample, 80% were seen once. With 0 bases removed from V and 5 bases from J, the gap between germline ends came to 15 bases. The CDR3 spans 16 residues. Germline-derived CDR1 and CDR2 are SGDLS and YYNGEE. Sequenced: PBMCs. The chain couples TRBV9 to TRBJ1-3, with unresolved D. The sequence was collected from a man aged 25 to 45 in good health and CMV-seronegative. The CDR3 region is CASSVEMFPRRNTIYF. The CDR3 DNA reads as TGTGCCAGCAGCGTAGAAATGTTTCCGCGCCGAAACACCATATATTTT.